This T cell receptor beta chain was sequenced in a study of T cell changes during pregnancy in multiple sclerosis. Sequencing was performed with immunoSEQ multiplex PCR; in TCRdb, only in-frame clones are kept and a portion is missing. The table includes fewer than 95,000 clones, 94% detected once. This TCR was sampled from a female donor with multiple sclerosis, enrolled in a pregnancy study. This specimen was peripheral blood, taken in the third trimester of pregnancy.

CDR3 region: CAISDFPDSNHPEQFF. The DNA for the CDR3 is TGTGCCATCAGTGATTTTCCGGACTCAAATCATCCTGAGCAGTTCTTC. The genes are TRBV10-3 and TRBJ2-1; tentatively, D is TRBD2 (5 bases). From germline, CDR1 is ENHRY and CDR2 SYGVKD. CDR3 size: 16 residues. Trimming took 3 bases from V and 9 from J, leaving 21 bases between them.